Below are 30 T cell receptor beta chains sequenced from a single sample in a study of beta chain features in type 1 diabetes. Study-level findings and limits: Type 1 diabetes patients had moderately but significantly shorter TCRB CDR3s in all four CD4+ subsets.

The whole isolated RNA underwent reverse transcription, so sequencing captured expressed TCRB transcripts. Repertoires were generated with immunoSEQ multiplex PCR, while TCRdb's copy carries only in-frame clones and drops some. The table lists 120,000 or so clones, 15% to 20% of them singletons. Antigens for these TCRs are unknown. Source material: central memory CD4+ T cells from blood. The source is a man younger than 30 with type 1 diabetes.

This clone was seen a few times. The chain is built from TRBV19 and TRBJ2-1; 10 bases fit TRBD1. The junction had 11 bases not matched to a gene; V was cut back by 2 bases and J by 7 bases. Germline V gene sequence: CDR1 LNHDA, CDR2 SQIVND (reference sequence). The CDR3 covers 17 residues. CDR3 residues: CASSISGVGTGVNEQFF. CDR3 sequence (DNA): TGTGCCAGTAGTATATCCGGGGTGGGGACAGGGGTGAATGAGCAGTTCTTC.

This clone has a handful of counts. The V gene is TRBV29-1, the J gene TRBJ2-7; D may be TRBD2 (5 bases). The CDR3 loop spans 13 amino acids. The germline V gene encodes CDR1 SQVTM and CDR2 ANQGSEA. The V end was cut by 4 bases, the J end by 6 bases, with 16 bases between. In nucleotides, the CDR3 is TGCAGCGTTGTGGGAGTTATCCCTCGCGAGCAGTACTTC. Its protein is CSVVGVIPREQYF.

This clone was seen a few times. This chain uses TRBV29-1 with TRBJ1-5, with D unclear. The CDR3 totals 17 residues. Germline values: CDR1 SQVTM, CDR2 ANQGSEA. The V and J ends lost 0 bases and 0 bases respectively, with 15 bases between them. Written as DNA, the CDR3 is TGCAGCGTTGAAGACGGGAGGCCTGCGGATAGCAATCAGCCCCAGCATTTT. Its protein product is CSVEDGRPADSNQPQHF. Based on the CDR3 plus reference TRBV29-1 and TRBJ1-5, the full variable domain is SAVISQKPSRDICQRGTSLTIQCQVDSQVTMMFWYRQQPGQSLTLIATANQGSEATYESGFVIDKFPISRPNLTFSTLTVSNMSPEDSSIYLCSVEDGRPADSNQPQHFGDGTRLSIL.

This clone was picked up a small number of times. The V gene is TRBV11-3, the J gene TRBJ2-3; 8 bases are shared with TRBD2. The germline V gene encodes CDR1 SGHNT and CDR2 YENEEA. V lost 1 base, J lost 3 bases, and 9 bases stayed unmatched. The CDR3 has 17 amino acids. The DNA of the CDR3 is TGTGCCAGCAGCTTAGGATTGGGGACTAGTGGTACAGATACGCAGTATTTT. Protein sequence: CASSLGLGTSGTDTQYF.

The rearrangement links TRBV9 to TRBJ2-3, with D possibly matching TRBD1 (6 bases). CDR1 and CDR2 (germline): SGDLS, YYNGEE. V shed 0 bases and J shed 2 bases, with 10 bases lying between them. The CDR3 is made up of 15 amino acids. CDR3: CASSVDRGNTDTQYF. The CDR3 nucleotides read TGTGCCAGCAGCGTAGATAGGGGGAACACAGATACGCAGTATTTT.

In DNA form, the CDR3 reads TGTGCCAGCAGCTCGGGACTCGGAAACACCATATATTTT. It codes for CASSSGLGNTIYF. The chain has TRBV7-3 and TRBJ1-3; tentative D call: TRBD1 (5 bases). The CDR3 runs 13 residues. The germline V and J ends were trimmed by 4 bases and 4 bases, with 8 bases remaining between them. Germline V lookup: CDR1 SGHTA, CDR2 FQGTGA.

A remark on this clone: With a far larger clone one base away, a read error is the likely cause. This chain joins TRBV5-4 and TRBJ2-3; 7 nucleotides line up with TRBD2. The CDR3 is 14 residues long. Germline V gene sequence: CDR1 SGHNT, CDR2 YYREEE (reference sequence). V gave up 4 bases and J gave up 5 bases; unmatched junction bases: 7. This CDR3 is CASSVGGSRDTQYF. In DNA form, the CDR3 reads TGTGCCAGCAGCGTGGGCGGGAGTAGAGATACGCAGTATTTT.

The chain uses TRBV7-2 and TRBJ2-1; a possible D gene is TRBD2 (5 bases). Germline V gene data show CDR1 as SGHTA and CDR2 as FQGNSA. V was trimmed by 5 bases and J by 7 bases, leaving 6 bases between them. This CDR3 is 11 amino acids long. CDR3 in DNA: TGTGCCAGCAGCGGAGGAAATGAGCAGTTCTTC. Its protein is CASSGGNEQFF.

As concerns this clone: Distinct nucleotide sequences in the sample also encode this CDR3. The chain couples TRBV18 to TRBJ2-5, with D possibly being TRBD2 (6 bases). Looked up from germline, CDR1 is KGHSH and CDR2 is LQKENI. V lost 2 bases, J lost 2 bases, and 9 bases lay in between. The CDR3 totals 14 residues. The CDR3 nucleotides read TGTGCCAGCTCACCAGCGGGGACTCAAGAGACCCAGTACTTC. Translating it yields CASSPAGTQETQYF.

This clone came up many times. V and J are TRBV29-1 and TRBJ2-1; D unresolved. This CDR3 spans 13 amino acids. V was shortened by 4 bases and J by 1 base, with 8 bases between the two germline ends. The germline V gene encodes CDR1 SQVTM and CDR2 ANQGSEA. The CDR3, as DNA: TGCAGCGTTGTCCGGTCATCCTACAATGAGCAGTTCTTC. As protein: CSVVRSSYNEQFF.

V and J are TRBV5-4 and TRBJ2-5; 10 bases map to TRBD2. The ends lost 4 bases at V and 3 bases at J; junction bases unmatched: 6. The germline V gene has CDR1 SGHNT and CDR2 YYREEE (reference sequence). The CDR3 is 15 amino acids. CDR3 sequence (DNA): TGTGCCAGCAGCAAACGTCTAGCGGGAGAAGAGACCCAGTACTTC. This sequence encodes CASSKRLAGEETQYF.

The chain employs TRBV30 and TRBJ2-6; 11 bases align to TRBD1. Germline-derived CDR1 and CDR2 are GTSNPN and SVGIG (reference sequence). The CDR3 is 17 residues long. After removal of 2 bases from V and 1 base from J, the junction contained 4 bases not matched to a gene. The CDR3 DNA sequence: TGTGCCTGGAGTACAGGACAGGGGGCGTCTGGGGCCAACGTCCTGACTTTC. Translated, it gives CAWSTGQGASGANVLTF.

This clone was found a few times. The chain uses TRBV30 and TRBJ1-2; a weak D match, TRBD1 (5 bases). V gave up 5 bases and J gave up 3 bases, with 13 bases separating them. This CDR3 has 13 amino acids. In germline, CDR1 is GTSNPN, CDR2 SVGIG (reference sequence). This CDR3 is CAWGGLFDYGYTF. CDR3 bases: TGTGCCTGGGGGGGATTATTCGACTATGGCTACACCTTC.

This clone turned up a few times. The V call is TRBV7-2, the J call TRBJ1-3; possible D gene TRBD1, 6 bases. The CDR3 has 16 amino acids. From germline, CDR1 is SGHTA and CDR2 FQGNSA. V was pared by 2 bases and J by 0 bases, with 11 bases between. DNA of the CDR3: TGTGCCAGCAGCTTATACAGGGACACCTCTGGAAACACCATATATTTT. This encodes CASSLYRDTSGNTIYF.

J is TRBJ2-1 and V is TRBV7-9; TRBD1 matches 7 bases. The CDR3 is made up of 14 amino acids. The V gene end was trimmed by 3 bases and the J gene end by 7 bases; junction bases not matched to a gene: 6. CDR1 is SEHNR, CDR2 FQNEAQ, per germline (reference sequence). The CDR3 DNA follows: TGTGCCAGCAGCTTCTCGGGGACAGTAAATGAGCAGTTCTTC. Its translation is CASSFSGTVNEQFF.

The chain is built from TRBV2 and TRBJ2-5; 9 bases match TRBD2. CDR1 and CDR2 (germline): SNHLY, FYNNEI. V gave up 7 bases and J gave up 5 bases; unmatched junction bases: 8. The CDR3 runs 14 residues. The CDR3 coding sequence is TGTGCCAGCACGCGCGGGGGGGCCCGGGAGACCCAGTACTTC. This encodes CASTRGGARETQYF.

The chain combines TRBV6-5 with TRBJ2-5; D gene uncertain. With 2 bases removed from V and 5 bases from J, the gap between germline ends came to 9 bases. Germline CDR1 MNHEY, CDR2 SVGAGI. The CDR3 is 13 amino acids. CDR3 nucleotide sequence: TGTGCCAGCAGTTACGATAGTGGGGAGACCCAGTACTTC. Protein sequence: CASSYDSGETQYF.

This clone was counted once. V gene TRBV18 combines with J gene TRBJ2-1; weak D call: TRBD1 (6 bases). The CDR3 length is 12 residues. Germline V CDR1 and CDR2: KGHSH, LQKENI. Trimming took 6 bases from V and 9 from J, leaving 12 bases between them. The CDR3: CASSGQGREQFF. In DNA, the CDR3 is TGTGCCAGCTCTGGGCAGGGGCGTGAGCAGTTCTTC.

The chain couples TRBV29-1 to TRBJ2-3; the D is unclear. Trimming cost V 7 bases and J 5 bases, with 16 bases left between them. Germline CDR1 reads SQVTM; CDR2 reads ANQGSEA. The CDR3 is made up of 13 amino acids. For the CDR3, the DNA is TGCAGCGGGTTGGGTAGGTTACGAGATACGCAGTATTTT. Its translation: CSGLGRLRDTQYF.

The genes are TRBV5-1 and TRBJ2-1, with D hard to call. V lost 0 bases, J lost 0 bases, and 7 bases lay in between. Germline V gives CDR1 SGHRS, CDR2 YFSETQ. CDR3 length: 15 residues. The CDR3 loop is CASSLGASSYNEQFF. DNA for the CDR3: TGCGCCAGCAGCTTGGGAGCGAGCTCCTACAATGAGCAGTTCTTC.

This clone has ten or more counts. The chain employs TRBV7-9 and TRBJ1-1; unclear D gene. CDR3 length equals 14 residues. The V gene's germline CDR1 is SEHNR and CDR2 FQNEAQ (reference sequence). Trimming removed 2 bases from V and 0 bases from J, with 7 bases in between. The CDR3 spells CASSLKPLNTEAFF. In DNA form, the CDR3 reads TGTGCCAGCAGCTTAAAACCGCTGAACACTGAAGCTTTCTTT. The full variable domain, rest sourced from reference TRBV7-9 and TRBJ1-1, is DTGVSQNPRHKITKRGQNVTFRCDPISEHNRLYWYRQTLGQGPEFLTYFQNEAQLEKSRLLSDRFSAERPKGSFSTLEIQRTEQGDSAMYLCASSLKPLNTEAFFGQGTRLTVV.

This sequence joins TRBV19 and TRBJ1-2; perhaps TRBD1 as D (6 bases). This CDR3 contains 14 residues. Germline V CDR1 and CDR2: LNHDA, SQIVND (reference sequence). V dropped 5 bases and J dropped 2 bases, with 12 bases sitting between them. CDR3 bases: TGTGCCAGTAGTCCCACCGGACAGAACTATGGCTACACCTTC. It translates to CASSPTGQNYGYTF.

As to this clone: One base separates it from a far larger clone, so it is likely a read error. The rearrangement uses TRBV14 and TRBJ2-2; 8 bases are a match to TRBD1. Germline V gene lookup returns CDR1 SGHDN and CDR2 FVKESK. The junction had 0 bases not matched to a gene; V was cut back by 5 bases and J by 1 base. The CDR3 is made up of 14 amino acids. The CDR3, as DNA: TGTGCCAGCAGCGGGACAGGGAACACCGGGGAGCTGTTTTTT. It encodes CASSGTGNTGELFF.

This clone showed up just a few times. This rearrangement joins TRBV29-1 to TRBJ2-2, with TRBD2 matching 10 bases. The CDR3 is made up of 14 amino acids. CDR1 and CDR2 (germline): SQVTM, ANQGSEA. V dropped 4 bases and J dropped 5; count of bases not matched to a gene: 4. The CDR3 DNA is TGCAGCGTTGGAGGGACTAGCGTTACCGGGGAGCTGTTTTTT. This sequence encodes CSVGGTSVTGELFF.

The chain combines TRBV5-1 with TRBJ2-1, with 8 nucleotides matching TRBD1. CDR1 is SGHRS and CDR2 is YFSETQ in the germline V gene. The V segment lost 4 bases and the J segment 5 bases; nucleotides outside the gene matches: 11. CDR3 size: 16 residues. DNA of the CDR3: TGCGCCAGCAGCGCGGAAGACAGGGGACGGGACAATGAGCAGTTCTTC. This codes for CASSAEDRGRDNEQFF. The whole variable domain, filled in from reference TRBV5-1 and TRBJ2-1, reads KAGVTQTPRYLIKTRGQQVTLSCSPISGHRSVSWYQQTPGQGLQFLFEYFSETQRNKGNFPGRFSGRQFSNSRSEMNVSTLELGDSALYLCASSAEDRGRDNEQFFGPGTRLTVL.

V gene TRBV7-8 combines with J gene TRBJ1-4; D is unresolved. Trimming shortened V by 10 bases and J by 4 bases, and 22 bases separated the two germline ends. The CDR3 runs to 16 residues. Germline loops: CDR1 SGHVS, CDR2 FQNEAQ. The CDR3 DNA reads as TGTGCCAAGACCGAGGTACCCTCCCTTGGTAATGAAAAACTGTTTTTT. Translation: CAKTEVPSLGNEKLFF.

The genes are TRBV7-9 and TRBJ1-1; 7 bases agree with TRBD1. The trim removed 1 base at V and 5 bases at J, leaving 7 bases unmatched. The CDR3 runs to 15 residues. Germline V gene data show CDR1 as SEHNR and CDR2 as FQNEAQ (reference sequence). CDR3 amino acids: CASSLGGTGVTEAFF. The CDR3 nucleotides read TGTGCCAGCAGCTTAGGCGGTACAGGGGTGACTGAAGCTTTCTTT.

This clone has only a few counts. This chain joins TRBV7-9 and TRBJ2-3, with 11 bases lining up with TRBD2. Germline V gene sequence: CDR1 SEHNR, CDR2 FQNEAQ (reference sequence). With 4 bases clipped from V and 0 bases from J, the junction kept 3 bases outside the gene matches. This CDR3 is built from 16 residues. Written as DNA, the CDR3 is TGTGCCAGCAGCTGGGGACTAGCGGCGAGCACAGATACGCAGTATTTT. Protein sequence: CASSWGLAASTDTQYF.

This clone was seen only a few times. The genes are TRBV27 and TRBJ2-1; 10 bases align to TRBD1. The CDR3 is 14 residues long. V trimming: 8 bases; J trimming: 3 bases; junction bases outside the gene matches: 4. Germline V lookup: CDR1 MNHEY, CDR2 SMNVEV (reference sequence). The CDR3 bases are TGTGCCAGCGCAAGGACAGGGGGCTACAATGAGCAGTTCTTC. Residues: CASARTGGYNEQFF.

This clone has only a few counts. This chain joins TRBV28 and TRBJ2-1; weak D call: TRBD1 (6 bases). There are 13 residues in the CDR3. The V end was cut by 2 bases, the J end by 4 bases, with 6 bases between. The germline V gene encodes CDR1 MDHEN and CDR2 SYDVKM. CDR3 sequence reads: CASSLQGYNEQFF. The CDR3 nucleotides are TGTGCCAGCAGTTTACAGGGGTACAATGAGCAGTTCTTC. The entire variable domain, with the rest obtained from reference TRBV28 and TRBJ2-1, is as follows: DVKVTQSSRYLVKRTGEKVFLECVQDMDHENMFWYRQDPGLGLRLIYFSYDVKMKEKGDIPEGYSVSREKKERFSLILESASTNQTSMYLCASSLQGYNEQFFGPGTRLTVL.